The 27 T cell receptor beta chains presented below share a single source sample, sequenced in a study of T cells in Graves' hyperthyroidism and ophthalmopathy. Regions amplified from RNA transcripts were the TCR beta CDR3 regions. When the TCR CDR3 underwent first-round RT-PCR, the HTBI primer set was used. Each CDR3 protein is one row after TCRdb ran MiXCR on the multiplex PCR reads. This table has 700,000 to 850,000 distinct CDR3 sequences, approximately 40% appearing once. Sequencing input: blood. The receptors come from a woman between 40 and 55 years old with Graves' hyperthyroidism.

The V gene is TRBV6-5, the J gene TRBJ1-1; D gene unclear. With 0 bases removed from V and 11 bases from J, the gap between germline ends came to 13 bases. CDR1 and CDR2 from the germline V gene are MNHEY and SVGAGI. CDR3 length: 13 residues. The CDR3 bases are TGTGCCAGCAGTTACTCGACCCCACCGACGGCTTTCTTT. Its translation: CASSYSTPPTAFF.

The J gene is TRBJ1-5, the V gene TRBV19; D gene ambiguous. Trimming stripped 3 bases from V and 4 bases from J, with 7 bases between. Germline V CDR1 and CDR2: LNHDA, SQIVND (reference sequence). The CDR3 has 13 residues. Here the CDR3 reads CASSMEGNQPQHF. The CDR3 region has the DNA TGTGCCAGTAGTATGGAGGGTAATCAGCCCCAGCATTTT.

V and J are TRBV4-2 and TRBJ1-6, with TRBD1 identical over 8 bases. Germline CDR1 and CDR2: LGHNA and YNFKEQ. The CDR3 has 15 residues. The V and J ends lost 5 bases and 9 bases, in that order; junction bases with no gene match: 9. The CDR3: CASSLSGQGGSPLHF. CDR3 DNA: TGTGCCAGCAGCTTGTCCGGACAGGGAGGTTCACCCCTCCACTTT.

The sample holds a few counts of this clonotype. The chain carries TRBV30 and TRBJ1-1; a weak D match, TRBD1 (5 bases). This CDR3 has 13 residues. Germline V gives CDR1 GTSNPN, CDR2 SVGIG (reference sequence). The CDR3 coding sequence is TGTGCTCGATCCCCCAGGGAGGGCACTGAAGCTTTCTTT. Translating gives CARSPREGTEAFF.

The chain combines TRBV7-2 with TRBJ2-7; D might be TRBD1 (5 bases). Germline assignment: CDR1 SGHTA and CDR2 FQGNSA. V was cut by 1 base and J by 4 bases, with 11 bases left in between. The CDR3 sequence is 14 residues long. The CDR3 DNA is TGTGCCAGCAGCTTAGAGTGGTCAGGGTACGAGCAGTACTTC. This gives the protein CASSLEWSGYEQYF. Variable domain in full (rest from reference TRBV7-2 and TRBJ2-7): GAGVSQSPSNKVTEKGKDVELRCDPISGHTALYWYRQSLGQGLEFLIYFQGNSAPDKSGLPSDRFSAERTGGSVSTLTIQRTQQEDSAVYLCASSLEWSGYEQYFGPGTRLTVT.

The CDR3 nucleotides read TGTGCCAGCAGAGCCCGGACAGGGGGCAGCTATGGCTACACCTTC. It encodes CASRARTGGSYGYTF. The rearrangement uses TRBV10-3 and TRBJ1-2, with 11 bases aligning to TRBD1. Trimming removed 10 bases from V and 4 bases from J; junction bases left unmatched: 11. The germline CDR1 and CDR2 sequences are ENHRY and SYGVKD. The CDR3 runs to 15 residues.

The CDR3 region has the DNA TGTGCCAGCAGCTTAGTGGAGGGTCTCGGGGGAGCTTTCTTT. This sequence encodes CASSLVEGLGGAFF. The chain uses TRBV7-9 and TRBJ1-1, with a tentative D call TRBD1 (5 bases). Germline lookup yields CDR1 SEHNR and CDR2 FQNEAQ (reference sequence). V was cut by 1 base and J by 10 bases, with 16 bases left in between. The CDR3 contains 14 residues.

Many counts were recorded for this clonotype. This rearrangement joins TRBV7-9 to TRBJ1-2, with unresolved D. Trimming cost V 5 bases and J 6 bases, with 10 bases left between them. Germline-derived CDR1 and CDR2 are SEHNR and FQNEAQ (reference sequence). This CDR3 has 12 residues. The CDR3 DNA sequence: TGTGCCAGCAGCGAAGGAGAGCATGGCTACACCTTC. It codes for CASSEGEHGYTF.

This clonotype was seen ten or more times. This CDR3 is CATGDSYREQYF. The CDR3 bases are TGTGCCACTGGGGACAGTTATCGCGAGCAGTACTTC. The V gene is TRBV10-3, the J gene TRBJ2-7; TRBD1 matches 7 bases. CDR1 is ENHRY and CDR2 is SYGVKD in the germline V gene. V shed 10 bases and J 6 bases; nucleotides not matched to a gene: 9. There are 12 residues in the CDR3.

This clonotype was found once. A read error may account for a junction end that differs from germline. This chain links TRBV7-2 with TRBJ1-4, with D possibly being TRBD1 (5 bases). This CDR3 comprises 14 residues. Germline V lookup: CDR1 SGHTA, CDR2 FQGNSA. The chain's CDR3 is CASSSIWDGEKLFF. As DNA, the CDR3 is TGTGCCAGCAGCTCAATATGGGACGGCGAAAAATTGTTTTTT.

This clonotype was seen more than once but under ten times. The chain has TRBV6-5 and TRBJ1-4, with D tentatively TRBD1 (6 bases). Germline V gene sequence: CDR1 MNHEY, CDR2 SVGAGI. V shed 4 bases and J shed 4 bases, with 10 bases lying between them. The CDR3 runs to 14 residues. The chain's CDR3 is CASSWDKDNEKLFF. CDR3 coding DNA: TGTGCCAGCAGTTGGGACAAAGATAATGAAAAACTGTTTTTT.

The chain couples TRBV20-1 to TRBJ2-5; 8 nucleotides align to TRBD2. The CDR3 sequence is 15 residues long. J gave up 2 bases and V 6 bases, and 11 bases lay outside the gene matches. Germline assignment: CDR1 DFQATT and CDR2 SNEGSKA (reference sequence). The CDR3 DNA reads as TGCAGTGCCGGATTGGTCAGCGGGGGACAAGAGACCCAGTACTTC. Translated, it gives CSAGLVSGGQETQYF.

CDR3 nucleotides: TGTGCCATCGGGGACAGGTTAATAAGGGAAAAACTGTTTTTT. This gives the protein CAIGDRLIREKLFF. The V and J genes are TRBV10-3 and TRBJ1-4; 8 bases map to TRBD1. Germline-derived CDR1 and CDR2 are ENHRY and SYGVKD. This CDR3 region has 14 residues. V was pared by 8 bases and J by 8 bases, with 10 bases of the junction left unmatched.

The V and J genes are TRBV29-1 and TRBJ1-1; 9 bases agree with TRBD1. With 6 bases clipped from V and 1 base from J, the junction kept 15 bases outside the gene matches. Germline CDR1 is SQVTM and CDR2 is ANQGSEA. The CDR3 is made up of 17 amino acids. The CDR3 bases are TGCAGCGTGGATCGGGACAGGGATTATTTGGGGAACACTGAAGCTTTCTTT. Encoded protein: CSVDRDRDYLGNTEAFF.

The chain joins TRBV7-2 to TRBJ1-1, with 7 bases matching TRBD1. This CDR3 region has 13 residues. After removal of 11 bases from V and 5 bases from J, the junction contained 11 bases not matched to a gene. Per the germline V gene, CDR1 is SGHTA and CDR2 is FQGNSA. The CDR3 loop reads CAWSWTGRTEAFF. In nucleotides, the CDR3 is TGTGCCTGGAGTTGGACAGGTAGAACTGAAGCTTTCTTT.

There are many counts of this clonotype. V and J are TRBV7-2 and TRBJ2-7; 13 nucleotides align to TRBD2. Germline V gives CDR1 SGHTA, CDR2 FQGNSA. With 8 bases clipped from V and 2 bases from J, the junction kept 9 bases outside the gene matches. There are 16 residues in the CDR3. The CDR3 DNA follows: TGTGCCAGCCGGGCGACTAGCGGGAGGTCCCCCTACGAGCAGTACTTC. This encodes CASRATSGRSPYEQYF.

This clonotype has more than one count but fewer than ten. This may stem from a read error, because a much larger clone lies one nucleotide away. DNA of the CDR3: TGTGCCAGCTGGGACGAGCAGTACTTC. Protein product: CASWDEQYF. The V and J genes are TRBV27 and TRBJ2-7; no definite D call. Germline CDR1 is MNHEY and CDR2 is SMNVEV (reference sequence). There are 9 residues in the CDR3. Trimming took off 8 bases at V and 5 bases at J, with 4 bases between the two ends.

The chain has TRBV7-2 and TRBJ1-1; D remains unclear. This CDR3 is 13 amino acids long. CDR1 SGHTA and CDR2 FQGNSA come from the germline V gene. Deletions cut 5 bases from V and 6 bases from J, with 13 bases between. The DNA of the CDR3 is TGTGCCAGCAGCACGGACCGTCAGTCTGAAGCTTTCTTT. This gives the protein CASSTDRQSEAFF.

The chain carries TRBV19 and TRBJ2-3, with 10 positions matching TRBD2. The CDR3 has 16 residues. The trim removed 3 bases at V and 0 bases at J, leaving 3 bases unmatched. CDR1 is LNHDA, CDR2 SQIVND, per germline (reference sequence). CDR3: CASSMISGRSTDTQYF. The CDR3 nucleotides read TGTGCCAGTAGTATGATTAGCGGGAGGAGCACAGATACGCAGTATTTT.

This clonotype turned up a few times. This rearrangement joins TRBV29-1 to TRBJ2-3; D unresolved. Germline V gene sequence: CDR1 SQVTM, CDR2 ANQGSEA. V dropped 2 bases and J dropped 4 bases, with 10 bases sitting between them. This CDR3 contains 13 residues. The CDR3 loop reads CSVELDLADTQYF. The CDR3 coding sequence is TGCAGCGTTGAATTGGACCTGGCAGATACGCAGTATTTT.

Details on this clonotype: At one of its ends the junction is not consistent with the germline gene, which may arise from a read error. The chain recombines TRBV7-9 with TRBJ2-7; no definite D call. CDR1 and CDR2 (germline): SEHNR, FQNEAQ (reference sequence). This CDR3 is built from 15 residues. CDR3 coding DNA: TGTGCCAGCAGTTTAGGAATACAGCCTCAGTACGAGCAGTACTTC. Translation gives CASSLGIQPQYEQYF. Drawing the rest from reference TRBV7-9 and TRBJ2-7, the complete variable domain is DTGVSQNPRHKITKRGQNVTFRCDPISEHNRLYWYRQTLGQGPEFLTYFQNEAQLEKSRLLSDRFSAERPKGSFSTLEIQRTEQGDSAMYLCASSLGIQPQYEQYFGPGTRLTVT.

This chain joins TRBV15 and TRBJ1-3, with no clear D. Germline CDR1 LNHNV, CDR2 YYDKDF (reference sequence). Trimming pared 1 base from V and 0 bases from J, leaving 10 bases between. The CDR3 contains 16 residues. The CDR3 region has the DNA TGTGCCACCAGCAGAGGATATGGATTCTCTGGAAACACCATATATTTT. Amino acids: CATSRGYGFSGNTIYF.

The chain is built from TRBV6-2 or TRBV6-3 and TRBJ1-1; 7 nucleotides match TRBD1. The junction had 4 bases not matched to a gene; V was cut back by 6 bases and J by 6 bases. Germline V gene data show CDR1 as MNHEY and CDR2 as SVGEGT. The CDR3 runs 12 residues. CDR3 sequence reads: CASSRGQAEAFF. The CDR3 DNA reads TGTGCCAGCAGCAGAGGACAGGCTGAAGCTTTCTTT.

In its sample, this clonotype was seen a few times. The chain recombines TRBV13 with TRBJ2-7; 7 positions match TRBD1. The junction had 9 bases not matched to a gene; V was cut back by 10 bases and J by 0 bases. Germline CDR1 is PRHDT and CDR2 is FYEKMQ (reference sequence). This CDR3 is 14 amino acids long. In DNA form, the CDR3 reads TGTGCCAAAAGGGGGCCTAACTTCTCCTACGAGCAGTACTTC. Translation: CAKRGPNFSYEQYF.

The chain joins TRBV30 to TRBJ2-7; 8 bases are a match to TRBD1. CDR1 is GTSNPN, CDR2 SVGIG, per germline (reference sequence). The CDR3 consists of 14 residues. Trimming at V came to 3 bases and at J to 0 bases, leaving 4 bases not matched to a gene. Here the CDR3 DNA reads TGTGCCTGGAGGCGGACAGGGAGCTCCTACGAGCAGTACTTC. Translated, it gives CAWRRTGSSYEQYF. Looking up the rest from reference TRBV30 and TRBJ2-7 gives the full variable domain: SQTIHQWPATLVQPVGSPLSLECTVEGTSNPNLYWYRQAAGRGLQLLFYSVGIGQISSEVPQNLSASRPQDRQFILSSKKLLLSDSGFYLCAWRRTGSSYEQYFGPGTRLTVT.

This clonotype was seen once. The chain has TRBV12-3 or TRBV12-4 and TRBJ1-2; a possible D gene is TRBD1 (5 bases). Trimming shortened V by 5 bases and J by 8 bases, and 21 bases separated the two germline ends. The CDR3 consists of 15 residues. CDR3 amino acids: CASSETTGAPYGYTF. Here the CDR3 DNA reads TGTGCCAGCAGTGAAACAACAGGAGCCCCCTACGGCTACACCTTC.

The rearrangement joins TRBV20-1 to TRBJ2-7; TRBD1 aligns across 9 bases. The germline gives CDR1 DFQATT, CDR2 SNEGSKA (reference sequence). The CDR3 runs to 13 residues. With V trimmed by 3 bases and J by 6 bases, 6 bases remained unmatched. CDR3 in DNA: TGCAGTGCTAGGGACAGGGGAGTTTTCGAGCAGTACTTC. It codes for CSARDRGVFEQYF.